This TCR beta chain was identified during a study of early T cells in non-severe SARS-CoV-2 infection. CDR3 size: 16 residues. Unmatched junction bases numbered 7, after V lost 4 bases and J lost 2 bases. The germline V gene encodes CDR1 SGHTS and CDR2 YDEGEE. Individual cDNA molecules received unique molecular identifiers. TCRdb ran MiXCR on the 5' RACE reads and lists one entry per CDR3 protein. Of 65,000 to 85,000 distinct CDR3 sequences in the sample, around 10% were seen once. The study's findings and limits: Sequences matched to VDJdb favored anti-spike CD8 responses, while private and CD4 specificities were missed.

This clonotype was seen ten or more times. Its antigen is not known. The sequencing input was whole blood. The chain uses TRBV5-8 and TRBJ2-5; 11 positions match TRBD2. The receptor comes from an adult who was a healthcare worker with PCR-confirmed SARS-CoV-2 infection or an uninfected control (not recorded which). The CDR3 spells CASSTPGLAVQETQYF. DNA of the CDR3: TGTGCCAGCAGCACCCCGGGACTAGCGGTTCAAGAGACCCAGTACTTC.